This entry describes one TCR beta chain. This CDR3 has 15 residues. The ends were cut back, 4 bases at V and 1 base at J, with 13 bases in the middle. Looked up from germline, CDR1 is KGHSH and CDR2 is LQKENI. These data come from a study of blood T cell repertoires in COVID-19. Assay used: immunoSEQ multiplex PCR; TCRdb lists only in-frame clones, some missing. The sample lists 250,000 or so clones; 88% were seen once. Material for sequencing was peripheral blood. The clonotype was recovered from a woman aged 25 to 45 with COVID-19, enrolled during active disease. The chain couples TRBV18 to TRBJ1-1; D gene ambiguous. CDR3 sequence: CASSQTGMGNTEAFF. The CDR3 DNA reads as TGTGCCAGCTCACAAACCGGGATGGGGAACACTGAAGCTTTCTTT.